The present T cell receptor beta chain was sequenced within a study of T-cell reconstitution after alpha-beta-depleted transplantation in children. Using unique molecular identifiers, the investigators prepared the TCRbeta library. TCRdb reprocessed the PCR reads via MiXCR and lists one record per CDR3 protein. The sample yields 330,000 or so distinct CDR3 sequences, approximately 10% seen once. This TCR came from a human donor who donated a stem cell graft to a child with acute lymphoblastic leukemia. The sequencing used PBMCs from the stem cell graft donor, collected from the stem cell graft.

The CDR3 bases are TGTGCCAGCAGCTTAGCGCCCGTCAGGGGGGTCCTCAAAAGGAGCTCCTACAATGAGCAGTTCTTC. Amino acid sequence: CASSLAPVRGVLKRSSYNEQFF. The genes are TRBV11-1 and TRBJ2-1, with D perhaps TRBD1 (7 bases). V was cut by 0 bases and J by 0 bases, with 27 bases left in between. There are 22 residues in the CDR3. CDR1 and CDR2 from the germline V gene are SGHAT and FQDESV (reference sequence).